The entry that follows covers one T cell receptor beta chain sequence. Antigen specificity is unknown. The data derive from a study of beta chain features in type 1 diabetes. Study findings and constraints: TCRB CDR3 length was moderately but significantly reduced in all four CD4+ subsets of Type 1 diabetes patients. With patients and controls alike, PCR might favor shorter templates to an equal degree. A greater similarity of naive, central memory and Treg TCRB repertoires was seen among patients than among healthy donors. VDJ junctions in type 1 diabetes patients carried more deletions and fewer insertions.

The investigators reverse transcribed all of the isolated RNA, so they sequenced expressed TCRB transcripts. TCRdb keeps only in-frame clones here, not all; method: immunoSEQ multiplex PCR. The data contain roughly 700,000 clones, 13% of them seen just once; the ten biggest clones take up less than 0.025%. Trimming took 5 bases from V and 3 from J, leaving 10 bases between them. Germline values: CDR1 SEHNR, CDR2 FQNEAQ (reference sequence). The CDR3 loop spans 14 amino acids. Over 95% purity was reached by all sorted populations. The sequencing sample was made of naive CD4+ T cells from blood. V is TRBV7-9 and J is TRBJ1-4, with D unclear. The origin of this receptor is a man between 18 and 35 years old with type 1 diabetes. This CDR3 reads CASSAGPPNEKLFF. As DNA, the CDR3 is TGTGCCAGCAGCGCGGGTCCACCTAATGAAAAACTGTTTTTT.